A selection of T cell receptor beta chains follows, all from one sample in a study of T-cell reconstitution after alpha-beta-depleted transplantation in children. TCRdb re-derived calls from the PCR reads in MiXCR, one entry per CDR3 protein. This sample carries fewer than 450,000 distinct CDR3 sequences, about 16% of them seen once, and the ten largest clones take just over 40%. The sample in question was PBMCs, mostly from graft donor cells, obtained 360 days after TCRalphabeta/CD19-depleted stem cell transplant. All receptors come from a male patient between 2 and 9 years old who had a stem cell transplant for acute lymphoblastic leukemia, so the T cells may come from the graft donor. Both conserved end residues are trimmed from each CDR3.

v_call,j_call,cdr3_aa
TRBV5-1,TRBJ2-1,ASSRRGDRGPQTTYNEQF
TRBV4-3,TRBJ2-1,ASSQVGGRAGEQF
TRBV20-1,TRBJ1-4,SASRDRVEKLF
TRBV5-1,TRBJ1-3,ASRQEGTIY
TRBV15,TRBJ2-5,ATSREKTRGSQETQY
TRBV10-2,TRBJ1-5,ASSPGGRNSNQPQH
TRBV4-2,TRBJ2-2,ASSTTGELF
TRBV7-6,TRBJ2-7,ASSLGQGSHEQY
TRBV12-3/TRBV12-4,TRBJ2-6,ASSPGQGKAGANVLT
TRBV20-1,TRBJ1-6,SSSLGWSPNSPLH
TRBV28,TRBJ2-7,ASSGVLGPYEQY
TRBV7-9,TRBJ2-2,ASSLQAGRGTGELF
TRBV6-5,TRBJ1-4,ASARGWSNEKLF
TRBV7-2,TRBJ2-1,ASSFGGPSQMRGANEQF
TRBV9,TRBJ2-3,ASSVGTGGADTQY
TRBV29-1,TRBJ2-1,SERTSGNEQF
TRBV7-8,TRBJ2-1,ASSLDLRDRGYNEQF
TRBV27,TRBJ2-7,ASSFLQGGLAPYEQY
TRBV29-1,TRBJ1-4,SVGRTTNEKLF
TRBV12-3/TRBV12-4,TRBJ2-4,ASTRTSGMPAKNIQY
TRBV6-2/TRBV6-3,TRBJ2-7,ASNLVGEQY
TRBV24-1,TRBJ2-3,ATSDLVGADTDTQY
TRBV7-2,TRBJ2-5,VSSLARQETQY
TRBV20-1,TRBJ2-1,SASLAGYNEQF
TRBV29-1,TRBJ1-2,SVDQGYYGYT
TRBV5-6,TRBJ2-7,ASSDRTGVHTFNSYEQY
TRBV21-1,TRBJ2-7,ANLLEQY
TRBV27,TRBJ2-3,ASSFQRGNTQY
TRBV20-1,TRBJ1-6,SARDSYNSPLH
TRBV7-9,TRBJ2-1,ASSLEVQVAYNEQF
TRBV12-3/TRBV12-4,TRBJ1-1,ASSLIGLNTEAF
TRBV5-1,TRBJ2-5,ASSLGSLLEHRETQY
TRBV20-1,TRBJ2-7,SASFPGGQGSYEQY
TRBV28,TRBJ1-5,ASSFGRGSDQPQH
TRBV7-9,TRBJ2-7,ASSFSSSSYEQY
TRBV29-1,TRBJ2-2,SVTGTPTNTGELF
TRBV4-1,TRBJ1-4,ASSQGTGRLNEKLF
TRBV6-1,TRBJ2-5,ASHTLPETQY
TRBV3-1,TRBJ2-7,ASSQERSGIN
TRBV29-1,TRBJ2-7,SVEEWGSSY
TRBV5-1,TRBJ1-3,DSSYSGTGRGNTIY
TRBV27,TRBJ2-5,ASSRDLGRSGETQY
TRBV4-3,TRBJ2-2,ASSQETTPGELF
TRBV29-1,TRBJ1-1,SVGDRGNTEAF
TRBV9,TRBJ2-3,ASSVRTGAKGDTQY
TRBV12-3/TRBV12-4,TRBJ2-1,ASSFSRTGSYNEQF
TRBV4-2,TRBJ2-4,ASSQENIGEGIQY
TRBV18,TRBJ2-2,ASSPSMLTGELF
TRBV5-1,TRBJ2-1,ASSPSANSYNEQF
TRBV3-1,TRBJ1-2,ASSHPRGDGYT
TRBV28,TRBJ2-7,ASSNRIPYEQY
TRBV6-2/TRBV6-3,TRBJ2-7,ASIPDGGRLYEQY
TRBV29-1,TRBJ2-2,SVGDRGSTGELF